The 10 T cell receptor beta chains below come from one sample, sequenced in a study of cytomegalovirus exposure and HLA in healthy donors. The PCR contained 60 Vbeta and 13 Jbeta primers. TCRdb's table, derived via immunoSEQ multiplex PCR, lists solely in-frame clones and lacks some. The table has about 130,000 clones, under 75% seen once; the top ten hold 2.4%. The material sequenced was PBMCs. The receptors shown here come from a woman in her thirties or forties in good health and CMV-seronegative.

The V gene is TRBV7-9, the J gene TRBJ1-1; D is possibly TRBD1 (6 bases). The CDR3 is 15 amino acids. CDR1 and CDR2 from the germline V gene are SEHNR and FQNEAQ (reference sequence). The V end lost 6 bases, the J end lost 3 bases, and 17 bases lay between the germline ends. The CDR3 region is CASRQDGGADTEAFF. The CDR3 DNA follows: TGTGCCAGCAGGCAGGATGGGGGCGCAGACACTGAAGCTTTCTTT.

The V call is TRBV4-3, the J call TRBJ2-7; 8 bases map to TRBD1. The V segment lost 4 bases and the J segment 4 bases; nucleotides outside the gene matches: 9. Per the germline V gene, CDR1 is LGHNA and CDR2 is YSLEER. This CDR3 has 15 amino acids. The CDR3 DNA reads as TGCGCCAGCAGCCTAGAACAACAGGGGGGATACGAGCAGTACTTC. Encoded protein: CASSLEQQGGYEQYF.

J is TRBJ1-1 and V is TRBV9; D gene uncertain. The ends were cut back, 3 bases at V and 7 bases at J, with 19 bases in the middle. CDR3 length: 15 amino acids. Germline CDR1 reads SGDLS; CDR2 reads YYNGEE. DNA for the CDR3: TGTGCCAGCAGCGCCTCGCCGGGTGCCAGCCTTGAAGCTTTCTTT. It encodes CASSASPGASLEAFF. The variable domain in full, with the rest retrieved from reference TRBV9 and TRBJ1-1, is DSGVTQTPKHLITATGQRVTLRCSPRSGDLSVYWYQQSLDQGLQFLIQYYNGEERAKGNILERFSAQQFPDLHSELNLSSLELGDSALYFCASSASPGASLEAFFGQGTRLTVV.

This clone was observed once. The chain carries TRBV7-2 and TRBJ2-1; D is perhaps TRBD2 (7 bases). CDR1 is SGHTA and CDR2 is FQGNSA in the germline V gene. This CDR3 spans 15 amino acids. Trimming took 7 bases from V and 5 from J, leaving 18 bases between them. For the CDR3, the DNA is TGTGCCAGCACCCCGAGTCGGGGGGCGAACAATGAGCAGTTCTTC. Protein: CASTPSRGANNEQFF.

The chain has TRBV7-8 and TRBJ1-3, with 9 bases lining up with TRBD1. The CDR3 runs to 16 residues. The germline CDR1 and CDR2 sequences are SGHVS and FQNEAQ. V shed 1 base and J 7 bases; nucleotides not matched to a gene: 8. The CDR3 reads CASSLGGTGRGNTIYF. The CDR3 DNA reads as TGTGCCAGCAGCTTAGGGGGGACAGGGCGGGGGAACACCATATATTTT.

The V gene is TRBV5-1, the J gene TRBJ1-2; 8 bases line up with TRBD1. Germline V gene data show CDR1 as SGHRS and CDR2 as YFSETQ. The CDR3 is made up of 14 amino acids. The junction had 9 bases not matched to a gene; V was cut back by 4 bases and J by 7 bases. CDR3 nucleotide sequence: TGCGCCAGCAGCGTGGGACAGGCCTATCCTGGCTACACCTTC. It translates to CASSVGQAYPGYTF.

The rearrangement uses TRBV29-1 and TRBJ2-7; possible D gene TRBD1, 6 bases. The germline gives CDR1 SQVTM, CDR2 ANQGSEA. This CDR3 region has 11 residues. V was clipped by 7 bases and J by 2 bases, with 9 bases between them. The CDR3 coding sequence is TGCAGCGCAAGGACAGCCTACGAGCAGTACTTC. Its protein product is CSARTAYEQYF.

The chain uses TRBV29-1 and TRBJ2-7; D perhaps matches TRBD1 (6 bases). Trimming removed 4 bases from V and 6 bases from J, with 16 bases in between. The germline CDR1 and CDR2 sequences are SQVTM and ANQGSEA. The CDR3 runs 13 residues. The DNA of the CDR3 is TGCAGCGTTGCCCAAAACAGGGATCCCGAGCAGTACTTC. Amino acids: CSVAQNRDPEQYF.

This clone was seen a few times. This chain joins TRBV11-2 and TRBJ2-2; 13 bases line up with TRBD2. V shed 5 bases, J shed 6 bases, and the junction held 0 bases outside the gene matches. The germline V gene encodes CDR1 SGHAT and CDR2 FQNNGV. This CDR3 comprises 14 residues. The CDR3, as DNA: TGTGCCAGCAGCGGACTAGCGGGGGCCGGGGAGCTGTTTTTT. Translating gives CASSGLAGAGELFF.

This clone was seen only once. The chain employs TRBV10-1 and TRBJ1-6; a possible D gene is TRBD1 (6 bases). The germline V gene has CDR1 WNHNN and CDR2 SYGVQD (reference sequence). This CDR3 has 18 residues. The V and J ends lost 6 bases and 6 bases respectively, with 24 bases between them. The CDR3 protein is CASRPQRRGGLINSPLHF. For the CDR3, the DNA is TGCGCCAGCAGGCCACAAAGGAGAGGGGGTTTAATTAATTCACCCCTCCACTTT.